Listed below are T cell receptor beta chains from one sample, sequenced in a study of glioma-infiltrating T cells. Using its own MiXCR run on the multiplex PCR reads, TCRdb lists one record per CDR3 protein. The table has approximately 100,000 distinct CDR3 sequences, around 28% seen once; the top ten hold around 40%. The sample taken for sequencing was glioma tissue, nonneoplastic brain tissue, or PBMCs (not recorded which). The receptor set was obtained from a human donor with low-grade glioma or glioblastoma, undergoing nonglioma brain surgery, or in good health (not recorded which). Each CDR3 is given with its conserved first and last residue. Each record gives: J gene, V gene, D gene, clone size, CDR3 protein, CDR3 DNA. The D gene is left open where the match is weak. Clone size is given for some rows only: seen once, a few or many times, or a class if the clone is expanded.

TRBJ2-1 | TRBV4-3 | TRBD2 | . | CASPGPTSGGPQGFF | TGCGCCAGCCCCGGACCGACTAGCGGGGGTCCCCAGGGGTTCTTC
TRBJ2-7 | TRBV30 | . | . | CAWRGGAGSLFGEQYF | TGTGCCTGGAGAGGGGGAGCAGGGAGTCTGTTTGGCGAGCAGTACTTC
TRBJ2-2 | TRBV6-2/TRBV6-3 | TRBD1 | many | CASSYRQGAPGELFF | TGTGCCAGCAGTTATCGGCAGGGGGCCCCCGGGGAGCTGTTTTTT
TRBJ2-5 | TRBV19 | . | few | CASSTPRTRQETQYF | TGTGCCAGTAGTACCCCCAGGACAAGACAAGAGACCCAGTACTTC
TRBJ1-1 | TRBV6-1 | TRBD1 | many | CASTLTGSAKAFF | TGTGCCAGCACCTTGACAGGGTCCGCCAAAGCTTTCTTT
TRBJ2-3 | TRBV12-3/TRBV12-4 | TRBD1 | many | CASSPWTGRTDTQYF | TGTGCCAGCAGCCCTTGGACAGGGAGAACGGATACGCAGTATTTT
TRBJ2-2 | TRBV7-3 | . | . | CASSPSLGVNTGELFF | TGTGCCAGCAGCCCTTCGTTGGGGGTGAACACCGGGGAGCTGTTTTTT
TRBJ1-5 | TRBV2 | TRBD1 | many | CASGGQGISNQPQHF | TGTGCCAGCGGTGGACAGGGGATTAGCAATCAGCCCCAGCATTTT
TRBJ1-6 | TRBV2 | . | . | CASSEAGQHRNSPLHF | TGTGCCAGCAGTGAAGCAGGACAGCATCGTAATTCACCCCTCCACTTT
TRBJ1-1 | TRBV18 | . | many | CASSPGQLNTEAFF | TGTGCCAGCTCACCAGGACAGCTTAACACTGAAGCTTTCTTT
TRBJ1-5 | TRBV4-2 | . | few | CASSQDRAGWEAQHF | TGTGCCAGCAGCCAAGATCGGGCCGGCTGGGAGGCCCAGCATTTT
TRBJ2-3 | TRBV7-8 | TRBD2 | many | CASSAGGGGDTQYF | TGTGCCTCCAGCGCGGGCGGGGGAGGTGATACGCAGTATTTT
TRBJ2-5 | TRBV11-2 | . | . | CASMRTAQETQYF | TGTGCCAGCATGAGGACAGCCCAAGAGACCCAGTACTTC
TRBJ1-1 | TRBV12-3/TRBV12-4 | . | . | CASSFMGAEAFF | TGTGCCAGCAGTTTCATGGGGGCGGAAGCTTTCTTT
TRBJ2-5 | TRBV20-1 | . | many | CSAVGGGPETQYF | TGCAGTGCTGTTGGCGGAGGCCCAGAGACCCAGTACTTC
TRBJ1-4 | TRBV4-3 | TRBD1 | many | CASSQAGQGLANEKLFF | TGCGCCAGCAGCCAAGCGGGACAGGGTTTGGCTAATGAAAAACTGTTTTTT
TRBJ2-3 | TRBV20-1 | . | many | CSAPSGERSNF | TGCAGTGCCCCCTCCGGAGAACGATCGAATTTT